The 20 T cell receptor beta chains below come from one sample, sequenced in a study of CD8+CD57+ T cells in acquired aplastic anemia. It was genomic DNA that served as the template for profiling TCR beta VDJ and CDR3. One entry per CDR3 protein, called by TCRdb with MiXCR from the reads. The repertoire holds fewer than 250,000 distinct CDR3 sequences, under 55% seen once, with 15% to 20% in the top ten. The patients chosen for sequencing had shown expansion of CD8+CD57+ cells (detected by flow cytometry). The sample was sorted CD4+, CD8+, or CD8+CD57+ T cells (not recorded which) from PBMCs. The receptors originated from a human donor with aplastic anemia.

This clonotype was counted a few times. The V call is TRBV11-2, the J call TRBJ1-1; maybe TRBD1 (6 bases). Germline CDR1 reads SGHAT; CDR2 reads FQNNGV. Trimming stripped 4 bases from V and 2 bases from J, with 26 bases between. This CDR3 is built from 19 residues. CDR3 loop: CASSYTPGAMGTRNTEAFF. In nucleotides, the CDR3 is TGTGCCAGCAGCTACACCCCGGGGGCGATGGGGACGAGAAACACTGAAGCTTTCTTT.

This clonotype is a singleton in its sample. The CDR3 DNA follows: TGTGCCAGCAATTCTTGGGGTCAGAGAACCTACGAGCAGTACTTC. It encodes CASNSWGQRTYEQYF. The gene calls are TRBV6-1 and TRBJ2-7; D gene uncertain. CDR1 MNHNS and CDR2 SASEGT come from the germline V gene. Trimming stripped 7 bases from V and 2 bases from J, with 18 bases between. CDR3 length: 15 amino acids.

The V call is TRBV9, the J call TRBJ2-7, with D perhaps matching TRBD1 or TRBD2 (5 bases each). This CDR3 is 13 amino acids long. The V end lost 0 bases, the J end lost 5 bases, and 9 bases lay between the germline ends. CDR1 SGDLS and CDR2 YYNGEE come from the germline V gene. The CDR3, as DNA: TGTGCCAGCAGCGTAGCAGGGAGCAACGAGCAGTACTTC. This encodes CASSVAGSNEQYF.

The gene calls are TRBV19 and TRBJ1-2; weak D call: TRBD1 (6 bases). From germline, CDR1 is LNHDA and CDR2 SQIVND (reference sequence). The CDR3 length is 13 residues. V lost 6 bases, J lost 8 bases, and 16 bases lay in between. In DNA, the CDR3 is TGTGCCAGTAGCCTTCAGGGGAAAGGAGGCTACACCTTC. Translated: CASSLQGKGGYTF.

CDR3 protein: CASSPGDRVKETQYF. The DNA for the CDR3 is TGTGCCAGCAGCCCCGGAGACAGGGTCAAAGAGACCCAGTACTTC. V usage is TRBV25-1 and J usage is TRBJ2-5; 7 bases align to TRBD1. CDR1 is MGHDK, CDR2 SYGVNS, per germline. J was trimmed by 3 bases and V by 6 bases; bases with no gene match: 10. The CDR3 runs 15 residues. Variable domain in full (rest from reference TRBV25-1 and TRBJ2-5): EADIYQTPRYLVIGTGKKITLECSQTMGHDKMYWYQQDPGMELHLIHYSYGVNSTEKGDLSSESTVSRIRTEHFPLTLESARPSHTSQYLCASSPGDRVKETQYFGPGTRLLVL.

Remarks on this clonotype: This clone may be a read error of a much larger clone one base away. The rearrangement joins TRBV28 to TRBJ1-6, with D unresolved. Germline loops: CDR1 MDHEN, CDR2 SYDVKM. This CDR3 has 13 residues. V gave up 2 bases and J gave up 9 bases, with 8 bases separating them. This chain's CDR3 is CASSLLGPSPLHF. The CDR3 DNA reads TGTGCCAGCAGTTTACTTGGACCTTCACCCCTCCACTTT.

This clonotype was observed a single time. Compared with germline, one end of the junction differs, possibly owing to a read error. V is TRBV6-2 or TRBV6-3 and J is TRBJ1-1; a weak D match, TRBD1 (5 bases). The CDR3 sequence is 14 residues long. Germline CDR1 and CDR2: MNHEY and SVGEGT. CDR3: CASSHSTANTEAFF. The CDR3 DNA follows: TGTGCCAGCAGTCACTCGACAGCGAACACTGAAGCTTTCTTT.

The rearrangement links TRBV7-8 to TRBJ1-3, with D maybe TRBD1 (6 bases). V lost 1 base and J lost 0, with 10 bases in between. The CDR3 contains 16 residues. Per the germline V gene, CDR1 is SGHVS and CDR2 is FQNEAQ. The DNA for the CDR3 is TGTGCCAGCAGCTTAGTGCCGGGGGCCTCTGGAAACACCATATATTTT. Residues: CASSLVPGASGNTIYF.

This clonotype was counted many times. V usage is TRBV2 and J usage is TRBJ1-1; unclear D gene. V was shortened by 4 bases and J by 0 bases, with 9 bases between the two germline ends. The CDR3 covers 14 residues. Germline V gene data show CDR1 as SNHLY and CDR2 as FYNNEI. The CDR3 DNA is TGTGCCAGCAGTGGGGCACTCATGAACACTGAAGCTTTCTTT. This codes for CASSGALMNTEAFF.

The chain is built from TRBV7-9 and TRBJ2-5; TRBD2 aligns across 9 bases. The V gene end was trimmed by 5 bases and the J gene end by 0 bases; junction bases not matched to a gene: 7. Looked up from germline, CDR1 is SEHNR and CDR2 is FQNEAQ (reference sequence). The CDR3 runs to 16 residues. The CDR3 DNA is TGTGCCAGCAGCACAGCTAGCGGGGCCTACCAAGAGACCCAGTACTTC. Translation gives CASSTASGAYQETQYF. Drawing the rest from reference TRBV7-9 and TRBJ2-5, the complete variable domain is DTGVSQNPRHKITKRGQNVTFRCDPISEHNRLYWYRQTLGQGPEFLTYFQNEAQLEKSRLLSDRFSAERPKGSFSTLEIQRTEQGDSAMYLCASSTASGAYQETQYFGPGTRLLVL.

This clonotype showed up just a few times. The rearrangement uses TRBV4-1 and TRBJ2-2; 7 bases are a match to TRBD1. With V trimmed by 4 bases and J by 2 bases, 10 bases remained unmatched. This CDR3 has 17 amino acids. The V gene's germline CDR1 is MGHRA and CDR2 YSYEKL. The CDR3 DNA follows: TGCGCCAGCAGCCCGACCCCGGGACAGCCTAACACCGGGGAGCTGTTTTTT. It yields the protein CASSPTPGQPNTGELFF.

Note on this clonotype: The CDR3 end shows no conserved phenylalanine or tryptophan, and so a read error is likely. The limits of the CDR3 on the DNA are not certain, so only TCRdb's listed CDR3 is given. The chain employs TRBV20-1 and TRBJ1-1; the table's D call TRBD1 went unverified against the DNA. The CDR3 contains 9 residues when both ends are counted. Germline V gene lookup returns CDR1 DFQATT and CDR2 SNEGSKA (reference sequence). CDR3 sequence: CSASERRGY.

The rearrangement uses TRBV12-3 or TRBV12-4 and TRBJ1-1; perhaps TRBD1 as D (5 bases). Between the trimmed V and J ends, which lost 3 bases and 3 bases, there was a span of 14 bases. The CDR3 contains 15 residues. The CDR3: CASSFHRGGDTEAFF. CDR3 DNA sequence: TGTGCCAGCAGTTTTCACCGTGGGGGAGACACTGAAGCTTTCTTT.

V gene TRBV19 combines with J gene TRBJ1-2; D is perhaps TRBD1 (5 bases). CDR3 size: 12 residues. Trimming took off 8 bases at V and 2 bases at J, with 9 bases between the two ends. CDR1 and CDR2 (germline): LNHDA, SQIVND (reference sequence). CDR3 bases: TGTGCCAGTGTAGCAGGGAACTATGGCTACACCTTC. Protein sequence: CASVAGNYGYTF.

This clonotype was picked up one time. This may arise from a read error, as a much more abundant clone is one base away. This chain uses TRBV12-3 or TRBV12-4 with TRBJ2-1, with D perhaps matching TRBD2 (5 bases). This CDR3 has 16 residues. CDR3 sequence (DNA): TGTGCCAGCAGTCCCTTCGGGGTAAGCTCCTACAATGGGCAGTTCTTC. This encodes CASSPFGVSSYNGQFF.

With respect to this clonotype: One junction end disagrees with the germline gene, perhaps due to a read error. The V gene is TRBV7-2, the J gene TRBJ2-3, with 8 nucleotides matching TRBD2. There are 16 residues in the CDR3. The germline gives CDR1 SGHTA, CDR2 FQGNSA. CDR3 nucleotides: TGTGCTAGCAGCTTACGGAGCGGGGGAGCCACAGATACGCAGTATTTT. This translates into CASSLRSGGATDTQYF.

J is TRBJ2-7 and V is TRBV5-6, with unresolved D. V was cut by 4 bases and J by 2 bases, with 10 bases left in between. Germline V CDR1 and CDR2: SGHDT, YYEEEE. This CDR3 region has 13 residues. The CDR3 DNA is TGTGCCAGCAGCCCAAGTGGGGCCTACGAGCAGTACTTC. Protein: CASSPSGAYEQYF.

This clonotype showed up just once. The chain couples TRBV7-2 to TRBJ2-6; D may match TRBD1 or TRBD2 (5 bases each). The CDR3 has 17 residues. From germline, CDR1 is SGHTA and CDR2 FQGNSA. V lost 9 bases, J lost 3 bases, and 21 bases lay in between. The CDR3 nucleotides read TGTGCCAGTAGGGACCCGTCCTTTTTAAGTGGGGCCAACGTCCTGACTTTC. Translated: CASRDPSFLSGANVLTF.

The J gene is TRBJ1-2, the V gene TRBV9; D is unresolved. The germline gives CDR1 SGDLS, CDR2 YYNGEE. CDR3 length equals 16 residues. Trimming shortened V by 0 bases and J by 6 bases, and 18 bases separated the two germline ends. CDR3 protein: CASSVVSGQAKNGYTF. CDR3 sequence (DNA): TGTGCCAGCAGCGTAGTCTCGGGCCAGGCCAAAAATGGCTACACCTTC.

Comments on this clonotype: A read error is possible here, since a much larger clone lies one base away. The V gene is TRBV25-1, the J gene TRBJ1-2; no reliable D call. The V end was cut by 1 base, the J end by 4 bases, with 7 bases between. Germline V CDR1 and CDR2: MGHDK, SYGVNS. The CDR3 sequence is 13 residues long. The CDR3 here is CASSEWAGYGYTF. The CDR3 DNA reads TGTGCCAGCAGTGAATGGGCCGGCTATGGCTACACCTTC.